This T cell receptor beta chain appears in the sequencing data of a study of regulatory T cells in long-lasting Graves disease. Study summary: Over-5-year antithyroid drug use with positive TSH receptor antibodies defined persistent Graves' disease in the study.

Germline-derived CDR1 and CDR2 are GTSNPN and SVGIG (reference sequence). The CDR3 spans 8 residues. This clonotype was seen repeatedly, ten times or more. The target antigen is unknown. One junction end does not reproduce the germline sequence, and a read error may be involved. Study observations and caveats: TRBV28, TRBJ1-2 and TRBJ2-5 were favored in persistent disease. Peripheral blood was the sole material, not thyroid tissue.

The authors built TCR beta libraries using iRepertoire HTBI primers and Arm-PCR of CDR3 regions. TCRdb passed the multiplex PCR reads through MiXCR, listing each CDR3 protein once. The repertoire includes roughly 360,000 distinct CDR3 sequences, roughly 20% of them detected once, and approximately 27% sits in the top ten. Noted time point: persistent/refractory GD, antithyroid drugs over 5 years with positive TRAb. Making the TCR library involved RNA that had been extracted from PBMCs. V gene TRBV30 combines with J gene TRBJ2-7, with a possible D match to TRBD2 (6 bases). The sample in question was peripheral blood mononuclear cells (PBMCs), obtained when the disease was refractory, from a patient treated with antithyroid drugs. The source of this sequence is a middle-aged woman with Graves disease. The CDR3 loop reads CASGTSVF. CDR3 DNA sequence: TGTGCCTCCGGGACTTCGGTCTTC. Complete variable domain (other parts from reference TRBV30 and TRBJ2-7): SQTIHQWPATLVQPVGSPLSLECTVEGTSNPNLYWYRQAAGRGLQLLFYSVGIGQISSEVPQNLSASRPQDRQFILSSKKLLLSDSGFYLCASGTSVFGPGTRLTVT.